This TCR beta chain was sequenced in a study of patients and donors after allogeneic stem cell transplantation. Germline lookup yields CDR1 KGHDR and CDR2 SFDVKD. V lost 4 bases, J lost 6 bases, and 8 bases lay in between. This CDR3 spans 13 amino acids. TCRdb passed the RT-PCR reads through MiXCR, listing each CDR3 protein once. The table shows roughly 150,000 distinct CDR3 sequences, with 24% occurring only once. The receptor was isolated from a human donor who was either an allogeneic HSCT recipient or a stem cell or donor lymphocyte infusion donor (not recorded which). It is not recorded whose cells these are; they may come from a transplant donor. The V and J genes are TRBV24-1 and TRBJ2-2, with no clear D. The sequenced material came from blood, either unsorted or a sorted T cell fraction (not recorded which). CDR3 residues: CATSDPPAGELFF. The CDR3 region has the DNA TGTGCCACCAGTGACCCTCCTGCCGGGGAGCTGTTTTTT.